Following are 30 T cell receptor beta chains from one sample sequenced in a study of beta chain features in type 1 diabetes. As every portion of the isolated RNA was reverse transcribed, the sequencing read expressed TCRB transcripts. Clones were read by immunoSEQ multiplex PCR, and TCRdb kept only the in-frame ones, dropping some. This sample has about 340,000 clones, with roughly 8% found just once. Sequencing used central memory CD4+ T cells from blood. The receptors come from a woman aged 18-29 years in good health.

This clone was picked up a small number of times. This sequence joins TRBV7-2 and TRBJ2-1, with 7 bases matching TRBD1. The CDR3 is made up of 15 amino acids. J was trimmed by 4 bases and V by 5 bases; bases with no gene match: 8. From germline, CDR1 is SGHTA and CDR2 FQGNSA. This CDR3 reads CASSDRQGRYNEQFF. CDR3 in DNA: TGTGCCAGCAGCGACCGACAGGGTCGGTACAATGAGCAGTTCTTC.

The V call is TRBV15, the J call TRBJ2-3, with 13 bases that match TRBD2. The CDR3 is 18 amino acids. The germline V gene encodes CDR1 LNHNV and CDR2 YYDKDF (reference sequence). V shed 2 bases and J 2 bases; nucleotides not matched to a gene: 7. The CDR3 sequence: CATSRRSLAGGVTDTQYF. The CDR3 DNA reads TGTGCCACCAGCAGACGATCACTAGCGGGAGGGGTCACAGATACGCAGTATTTT.

This sequence joins TRBV2 and TRBJ2-5; TRBD2 matches at 11 bases. Germline trimming cut 4 bases from V and 5 bases from J; bases unmatched to any gene: 3. CDR3 length: 14 residues. Per the germline V gene, CDR1 is SNHLY and CDR2 is FYNNEI. The CDR3 DNA follows: TGTGCCAGCAGTGCCCCTAGCGGGAGGGAGACCCAGTACTTC. This encodes CASSAPSGRETQYF.

As for this clone: The sample has other DNA sequences that encode this CDR3 too. The V and J genes are TRBV5-1 and TRBJ2-1; 9 positions agree with TRBD2. V was pared by 3 bases and J by 4 bases, with 2 bases of the junction left unmatched. The CDR3 runs 14 residues. Germline V gives CDR1 SGHRS, CDR2 YFSETQ. CDR3: CASSSGLAYNEQFF. The DNA of the CDR3 is TGCGCCAGCAGCTCCGGACTAGCGTACAATGAGCAGTTCTTC.

The rearrangement links TRBV4-2 to TRBJ1-4; TRBD1 matches 7 bases. Germline V gene lookup returns CDR1 LGHNA and CDR2 YNFKEQ. V was pared by 0 bases and J by 3 bases, with 4 bases of the junction left unmatched. CDR3 length equals 16 residues. This CDR3 is CASSQDITGANEKLFF. In nucleotides, the CDR3 is TGTGCCAGCAGCCAAGATATAACAGGGGCTAATGAAAAACTGTTTTTT.

V gene TRBV18 combines with J gene TRBJ2-7, with D tentatively TRBD1 (6 bases). V was trimmed by 5 bases and J by 2 bases, leaving 16 bases between them. Germline V CDR1 and CDR2: KGHSH, LQKENI. The CDR3 runs 15 residues. The chain's CDR3 is CASSARDNGAYEQYF. CDR3 DNA sequence: TGTGCCAGCTCAGCCCGGGACAACGGGGCCTACGAGCAGTACTTC.

This clone was seen repeatedly, ten times or more. The chain is built from TRBV2 and TRBJ2-7; D not resolved. Germline CDR1 is SNHLY and CDR2 is FYNNEI. V was pared by 3 bases and J by 4 bases, with 7 bases between. This CDR3 is 12 amino acids long. CDR3 sequence (DNA): TGTGCCAGCAGTGACTCAGGTTACGAGCAGTACTTC. It is translated as CASSDSGYEQYF.

This clone was observed a handful of times. V gene TRBV10-2 combines with J gene TRBJ1-5; a weak D match, TRBD1 (5 bases). The CDR3 runs 13 residues. The germline V gene has CDR1 WSHSY and CDR2 SAAADI. Trimming cost V 7 bases and J 2 bases, with 9 bases left between them. The DNA for the CDR3 is TGCGCCAGCACTAGGGACGGCAATCAGCCCCAGCATTTT. Translation: CASTRDGNQPQHF.

There are many counts of this clone. The chain is built from TRBV18 and TRBJ2-3, with TRBD1 identical over 8 bases. This CDR3 is built from 16 residues. The germline CDR1 and CDR2 sequences are KGHSH and LQKENI. The ends lost 0 bases at V and 1 base at J; junction bases unmatched: 3. In nucleotides, the CDR3 is TGTGCCAGCTCACCACCGGAGACAGGGGGCACAGATACGCAGTATTTT. The encoded protein is CASSPPETGGTDTQYF. Looking up the rest from reference TRBV18 and TRBJ2-3 gives the full variable domain: NAGVMQNPRHLVRRRGQEARLRCSPMKGHSHVYWYRQLPEEGLKFMVYLQKENIIDESGMPKERFSAEFPKEGPSILRIQQVVRGDSAAYFCASSPPETGGTDTQYFGPGTRLTVL.

This clone occurred a few times. The chain has TRBV6-5 and TRBJ1-5, with TRBD1 matching 7 bases. This CDR3 spans 15 amino acids. After removal of 5 bases from V and 7 bases from J, the junction contained 11 bases not matched to a gene. In germline, CDR1 is MNHEY, CDR2 SVGAGI. The CDR3 here is CASSASGGRGQPQHF. In DNA, the CDR3 is TGTGCCAGCAGTGCCTCAGGGGGGCGAGGACAGCCCCAGCATTTT.

This clone was detected a few times. This sample includes further DNA sequences coding for the same CDR3. V gene TRBV7-3 combines with J gene TRBJ2-5; D not resolved. Germline V gene lookup returns CDR1 SGHTA and CDR2 FQGTGA. The CDR3 is 13 residues long. V was clipped by 0 bases and J by 0 bases, with 2 bases between them. The CDR3 DNA reads TGTGCCAGCAGCTTAACATACCAAGAGACCCAGTACTTC. Translating gives CASSLTYQETQYF.

The V and J genes are TRBV7-2 and TRBJ2-5, with D hard to call. The ends were cut back, 1 base at V and 3 bases at J, with 6 bases in the middle. This CDR3 has 13 residues. The germline V gene encodes CDR1 SGHTA and CDR2 FQGNSA. The CDR3 region has the DNA TGTGCCAGCAGCTTAGTTGCTGAAGAGACCCAGTACTTC. Translating gives CASSLVAEETQYF.

The J gene is TRBJ2-5, the V gene TRBV4-3; D may be TRBD1 (6 bases). This CDR3 contains 16 residues. In germline, CDR1 is LGHNA, CDR2 YSLEER. Trimming took 0 bases from V and 5 from J, leaving 16 bases between them. Here the CDR3 DNA reads TGCGCCAGCAGCCAAGAAGGGGGAGTCGATGGGGAGACCCAGTACTTC. This sequence encodes CASSQEGGVDGETQYF.

V usage is TRBV11-2 and J usage is TRBJ2-7, with no clear D. The CDR3 is 12 amino acids. V was pared by 5 bases and J by 5 bases, with 10 bases between. Looked up from germline, CDR1 is SGHAT and CDR2 is FQNNGV. The DNA of the CDR3 is TGTGCCAGCAGCGGGTCTGGGGACGAGCAGTACTTC. It specifies CASSGSGDEQYF.

The V gene is TRBV28, the J gene TRBJ2-3; no clear D gene. V lost 6 bases, J lost 5 bases, and 9 bases lay in between. Germline V CDR1 and CDR2: MDHEN, SYDVKM. The CDR3 loop spans 12 amino acids. CDR3 sequence reads: CASRQTLDTQYF. Written as DNA, the CDR3 is TGTGCCAGCAGACAGACGTTAGATACGCAGTATTTT. The entire variable domain, with the rest obtained from reference TRBV28 and TRBJ2-3, is as follows: DVKVTQSSRYLVKRTGEKVFLECVQDMDHENMFWYRQDPGLGLRLIYFSYDVKMKEKGDIPEGYSVSREKKERFSLILESASTNQTSMYLCASRQTLDTQYFGPGTRLTVL.

A few counts support this clone. The J gene is TRBJ2-3, the V gene TRBV4-2; tentatively, D is TRBD1 (6 bases). Per germline, CDR1 LGHNA and CDR2 YNFKEQ. With 1 base removed from V and 4 bases from J, the gap between germline ends came to 9 bases. The CDR3 sequence is 14 residues long. This CDR3 reads CASSQGGGADTQYF. The CDR3 coding sequence is TGTGCCAGCAGCCAAGGAGGGGGTGCAGATACGCAGTATTTT.

The J gene is TRBJ1-2, the V gene TRBV27; 10 bases align to TRBD1. Germline V lookup: CDR1 MNHEY, CDR2 SMNVEV (reference sequence). V dropped 1 base and J dropped 7; count of bases not matched to a gene: 6. The CDR3 runs 15 residues. CDR3 protein: CASSLFPDRGGGYTF. CDR3 coding DNA: TGTGCCAGCAGTTTATTCCCGGACAGGGGGGGTGGCTACACCTTC.

This clone was seen more than once but under ten times. This chain connects TRBV7-9 to TRBJ2-2; no definite D call. Germline CDR1 is SEHNR and CDR2 is FQNEAQ (reference sequence). V was trimmed by 0 bases and J by 6 bases, leaving 2 bases between them. The CDR3 is 12 residues long. Here the CDR3 DNA reads TGTGCCAGCAGCTTAGCCCCCGGGGAGCTGTTTTTT. Protein: CASSLAPGELFF. The variable domain in full, completed from reference TRBV7-9 and TRBJ2-2, reads DTGVSQNPRHKITKRGQNVTFRCDPISEHNRLYWYRQTLGQGPEFLTYFQNEAQLEKSRLLSDRFSAERPKGSFSTLEIQRTEQGDSAMYLCASSLAPGELFFGEGSRLTVL.

The chain carries TRBV27 and TRBJ2-7; tentative D call: TRBD1 (6 bases). V lost 1 base and J 4 bases, leaving 17 bases between the germline ends. The CDR3 runs to 16 residues. Germline V gene data show CDR1 as MNHEY and CDR2 as SMNVEV (reference sequence). The CDR3 loop reads CASSLYGDQRGYEQYF. DNA for the CDR3: TGTGCCAGCAGTTTATACGGGGACCAAAGGGGGTACGAGCAGTACTTC.

The J gene is TRBJ2-4, the V gene TRBV6-1, with 11 bases fitting TRBD2. The DNA end lines up better with TRBJ2-7; the J call may be wrong. This CDR3 is 14 amino acids long. The germline V gene encodes CDR1 MNHNS and CDR2 SASEGT. The CDR3 nucleotides read TGTGCCAGCAGGCCGACTAGCGGGACCTACGAGCAGTACTTC. This translates into CASRPTSGTYEQYF.

This clone was picked up a small number of times. The chain links TRBV20-1 to TRBJ2-1; TRBD2 is a possible D gene (6 bases). The germline V gene encodes CDR1 DFQATT and CDR2 SNEGSKA (reference sequence). This CDR3 is built from 11 residues. The V and J ends lost 6 bases and 7 bases respectively, with 10 bases between them. CDR3 sequence reads: CSARGSNEQFF. The CDR3 DNA reads as TGCAGTGCCCGGGGGAGTAATGAGCAGTTCTTC.

The chain recombines TRBV14 with TRBJ2-3; a weak D match, TRBD2 (6 bases). In germline, CDR1 is SGHDN, CDR2 FVKESK. Trimming removed 3 bases at V and 3 bases at J, with 16 bases between. The CDR3 consists of 16 residues. Here the CDR3 DNA reads TGTGCCAGCAGCCATGGGGGGAGCTTCCGGACAGATACGCAGTATTTT. The encoded protein is CASSHGGSFRTDTQYF.

This sequence joins TRBV29-1 and TRBJ1-1, with 7 bases matching TRBD1. From germline, CDR1 is SQVTM and CDR2 ANQGSEA. The CDR3 sequence is 13 residues long. With V trimmed by 3 bases and J by 4 bases, 5 bases remained unmatched. The chain's CDR3 is CSVEAYRGTEAFF. CDR3 DNA sequence: TGCAGCGTTGAGGCTTACAGGGGCACTGAAGCTTTCTTT.

The rearrangement links TRBV7-3 to TRBJ1-5, with 10 bases identical to TRBD1. The CDR3 is made up of 21 amino acids. Germline CDR1 reads SGHTA; CDR2 reads FQGTGA. V was clipped by 5 bases and J by 5 bases; unmatched bases: 24. CDR3 sequence reads: CASSPGQAVWRDRGLHQPQHF. The CDR3 DNA sequence: TGTGCCAGCAGCCCTGGACAGGCAGTTTGGAGGGACAGGGGATTGCATCAGCCCCAGCATTTT.

This clone appeared a few times. This sequence joins TRBV10-3 and TRBJ2-6; no clear D gene. V was clipped by 4 bases and J by 0 bases, with 10 bases between them. The germline V gene has CDR1 ENHRY and CDR2 SYGVKD. CDR3 length: 16 residues. The CDR3 reads CAISGGFSSGANVLTF. CDR3 coding DNA: TGTGCCATCAGTGGGGGTTTTTCCTCTGGGGCCAACGTCCTGACTTTC.

There are a few counts of this clone. The rearrangement joins TRBV6-5 to TRBJ2-7, with TRBD2 matching 10 bases. Germline CDR1 is MNHEY and CDR2 is SVGAGI. V lost 0 bases to trimming and J lost 0 bases; unmatched junction nucleotides: 2. This CDR3 comprises 16 residues. In nucleotides, the CDR3 is TGTGCCAGCAGTTACTCATTAGCGGGAGGCTCCTACGAGCAGTACTTC. As protein: CASSYSLAGGSYEQYF.

The genes are TRBV15 and TRBJ1-2, with unresolved D. The V end was cut by 3 bases, the J end by 4 bases, with 15 bases between. This CDR3 has 15 residues. The germline V gene has CDR1 LNHNV and CDR2 YYDKDF (reference sequence). The CDR3 is CATSRGNTKLYGYTF. The CDR3 region has the DNA TGTGCCACCAGCAGGGGGAATACTAAACTCTATGGCTACACCTTC.

This clone was seen only a few times. This may stem from a read error, because a much larger clone lies one nucleotide away. Other DNA sequences within the sample encode an identical CDR3. The DNA for the CDR3 is TGTGCCAGCAGCTTAGGAACAGATACGCAGTATTTT. It translates to CASSLGTDTQYF. The chain employs TRBV11-3 and TRBJ2-3; D unclear. V lost 1 base and J 3 bases, leaving 2 bases between the germline ends. The CDR3 is made up of 12 amino acids. Germline V CDR1 and CDR2: SGHNT, YENEEA.

The genes are TRBV9 and TRBJ1-5, with 7 bases fitting TRBD1. The CDR3 is 15 residues long. Per the germline V gene, CDR1 is SGDLS and CDR2 is YYNGEE. V lost 0 bases and J lost 4; bases outside the gene matches: 4. The CDR3 is CASSVAPDRNQPQHF. DNA of the CDR3: TGTGCCAGCAGCGTAGCTCCGGACAGGAATCAGCCCCAGCATTTT. Variable domain in full (rest from reference TRBV9 and TRBJ1-5): DSGVTQTPKHLITATGQRVTLRCSPRSGDLSVYWYQQSLDQGLQFLIQYYNGEERAKGNILERFSAQQFPDLHSELNLSSLELGDSALYFCASSVAPDRNQPQHFGDGTRLSIL.

The chain links TRBV6-6 to TRBJ1-2, with 9 bases identical to TRBD1. With V trimmed by 6 bases and J by 4 bases, 9 bases remained unmatched. Looked up from germline, CDR1 is MNHNY and CDR2 is SVGAGI (reference sequence). The CDR3 consists of 15 residues. For the CDR3, the DNA is TGTGCCAGCAGATTTTTCGGGACAGGGACCTATGGCTACACCTTC. This codes for CASRFFGTGTYGYTF.